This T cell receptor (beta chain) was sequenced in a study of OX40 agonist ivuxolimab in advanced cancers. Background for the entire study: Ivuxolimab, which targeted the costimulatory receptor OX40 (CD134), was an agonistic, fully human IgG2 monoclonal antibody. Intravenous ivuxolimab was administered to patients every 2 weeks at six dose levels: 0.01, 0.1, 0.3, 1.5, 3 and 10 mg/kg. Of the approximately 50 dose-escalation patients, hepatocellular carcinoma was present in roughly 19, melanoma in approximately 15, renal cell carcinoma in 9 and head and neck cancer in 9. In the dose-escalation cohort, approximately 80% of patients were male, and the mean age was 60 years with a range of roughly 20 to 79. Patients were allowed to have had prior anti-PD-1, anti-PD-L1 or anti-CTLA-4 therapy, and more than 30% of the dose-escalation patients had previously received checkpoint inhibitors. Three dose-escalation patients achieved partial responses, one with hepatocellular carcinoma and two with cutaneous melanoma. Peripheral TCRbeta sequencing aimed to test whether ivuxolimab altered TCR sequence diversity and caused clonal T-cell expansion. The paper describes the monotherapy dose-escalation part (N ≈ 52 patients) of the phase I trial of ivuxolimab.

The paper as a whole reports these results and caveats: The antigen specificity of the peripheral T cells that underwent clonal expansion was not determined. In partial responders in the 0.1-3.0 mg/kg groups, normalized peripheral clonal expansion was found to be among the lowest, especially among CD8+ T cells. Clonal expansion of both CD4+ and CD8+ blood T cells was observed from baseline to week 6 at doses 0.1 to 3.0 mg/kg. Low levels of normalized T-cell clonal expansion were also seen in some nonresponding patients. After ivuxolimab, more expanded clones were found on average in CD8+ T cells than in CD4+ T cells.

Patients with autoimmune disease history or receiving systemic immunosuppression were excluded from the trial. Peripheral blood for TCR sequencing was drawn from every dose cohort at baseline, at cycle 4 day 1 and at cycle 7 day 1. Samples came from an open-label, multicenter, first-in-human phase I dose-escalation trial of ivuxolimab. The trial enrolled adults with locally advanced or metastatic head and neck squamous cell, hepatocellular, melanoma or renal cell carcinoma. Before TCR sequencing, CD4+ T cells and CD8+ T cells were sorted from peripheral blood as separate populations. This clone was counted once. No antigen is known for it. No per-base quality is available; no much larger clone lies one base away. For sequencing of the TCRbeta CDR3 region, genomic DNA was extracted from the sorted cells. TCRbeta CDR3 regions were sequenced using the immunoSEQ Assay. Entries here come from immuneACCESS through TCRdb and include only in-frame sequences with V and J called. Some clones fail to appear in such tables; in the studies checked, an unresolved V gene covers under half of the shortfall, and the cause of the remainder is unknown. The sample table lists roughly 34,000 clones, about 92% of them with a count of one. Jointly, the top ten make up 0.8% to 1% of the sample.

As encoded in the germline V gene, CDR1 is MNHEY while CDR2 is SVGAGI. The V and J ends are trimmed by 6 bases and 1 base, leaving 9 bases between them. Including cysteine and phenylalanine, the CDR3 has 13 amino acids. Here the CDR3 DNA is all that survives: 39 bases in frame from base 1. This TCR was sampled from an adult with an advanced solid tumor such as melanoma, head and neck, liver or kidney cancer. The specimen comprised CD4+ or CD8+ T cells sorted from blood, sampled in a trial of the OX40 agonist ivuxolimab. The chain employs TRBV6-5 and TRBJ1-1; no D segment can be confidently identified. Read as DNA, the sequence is TGTGCCAGCAGGGGATACCCGAACACTGAAGCTTTCTTT. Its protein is CASRGYPNTEAFF.